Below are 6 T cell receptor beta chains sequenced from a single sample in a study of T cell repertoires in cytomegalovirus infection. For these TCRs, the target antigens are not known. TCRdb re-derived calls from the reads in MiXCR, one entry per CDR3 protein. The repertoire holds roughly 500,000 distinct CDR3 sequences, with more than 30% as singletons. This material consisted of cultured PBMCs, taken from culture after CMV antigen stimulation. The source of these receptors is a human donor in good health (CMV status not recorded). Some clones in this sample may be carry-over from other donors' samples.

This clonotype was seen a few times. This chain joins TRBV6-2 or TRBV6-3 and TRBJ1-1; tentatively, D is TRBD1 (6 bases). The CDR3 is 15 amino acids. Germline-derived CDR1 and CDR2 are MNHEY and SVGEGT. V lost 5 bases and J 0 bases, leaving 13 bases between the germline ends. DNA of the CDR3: TGTGCCAGCAGTCTCAGGACAGACATGAACACTGAAGCTTTCTTT. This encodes CASSLRTDMNTEAFF.

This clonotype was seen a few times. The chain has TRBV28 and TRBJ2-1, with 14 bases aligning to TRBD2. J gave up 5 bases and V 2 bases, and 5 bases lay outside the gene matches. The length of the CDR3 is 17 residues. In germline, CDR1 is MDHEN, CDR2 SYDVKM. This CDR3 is CASSLGTSGSYNNEQFF. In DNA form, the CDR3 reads TGTGCCAGCAGTTTAGGGACTAGCGGGAGTTATAACAATGAGCAGTTCTTC.

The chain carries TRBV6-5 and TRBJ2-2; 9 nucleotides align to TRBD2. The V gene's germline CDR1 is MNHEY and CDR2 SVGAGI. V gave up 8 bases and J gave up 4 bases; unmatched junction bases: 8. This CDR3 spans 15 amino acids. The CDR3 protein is CASLGLAGPTGELFF. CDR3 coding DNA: TGTGCCAGCCTCGGCCTAGCGGGGCCCACCGGGGAGCTGTTTTTT.

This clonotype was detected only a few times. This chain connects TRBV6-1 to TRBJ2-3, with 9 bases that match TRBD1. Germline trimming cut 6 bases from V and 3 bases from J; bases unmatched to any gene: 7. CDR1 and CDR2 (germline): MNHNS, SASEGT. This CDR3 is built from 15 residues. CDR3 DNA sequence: TGTGCCAGCAGATGGGGACAGGGCATGACAGATACGCAGTATTTT. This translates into CASRWGQGMTDTQYF.

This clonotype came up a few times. The DNA of the CDR3 is TGTGCCAGTATTCCCCATAGCGGGGCCGCGAACACCGGGGAGCTGTTTTTT. It codes for CASIPHSGAANTGELFF. This chain connects TRBV19 to TRBJ2-2; 8 positions match TRBD2. Germline CDR1 is LNHDA and CDR2 is SQIVND (reference sequence). V shed 7 bases and J 0 bases; nucleotides not matched to a gene: 10. The CDR3 totals 17 residues.

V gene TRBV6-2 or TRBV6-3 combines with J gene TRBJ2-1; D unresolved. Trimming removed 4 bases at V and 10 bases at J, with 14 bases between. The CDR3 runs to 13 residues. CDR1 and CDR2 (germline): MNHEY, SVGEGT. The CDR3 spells CASSSGDIKEQFF. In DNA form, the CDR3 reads TGTGCCAGCAGTTCCGGTGATATCAAGGAGCAGTTCTTC.